The 32 T cell receptor beta chains below come from one sample, sequenced in a study of post-analysis software for immune sequencing data. Study results and caveats: TRBV segments more frequent in patients than in controls numbered a few and included TRBV5-6, TRBV5-1 and TRBV20-1.

Sequencing libraries made from TCR beta cDNA carried unique molecular identifiers. From the PCR reads, TCRdb called clonotypes with MiXCR, one entry per CDR3 protein. Of 250,000 to 300,000 distinct CDR3 sequences in the sample, 30% to 45% were seen once. Antigens of these TCRs are unknown. The specimen was blood. The receptors were gathered from a girl aged 10-17 years with multiple sclerosis.

The chain links TRBV2 to TRBJ2-3; 11 nucleotides align to TRBD1. Germline CDR1 SNHLY, CDR2 FYNNEI. V shed 2 bases and J 2 bases; nucleotides not matched to a gene: 3. The CDR3 sequence is 16 residues long. This CDR3 reads CASSERTGGNTDTQYF. Written as DNA, the CDR3 is TGTGCCAGCAGTGAAAGGACAGGGGGCAACACAGATACGCAGTATTTT.

This clonotype was counted at least ten times. The chain links TRBV15 to TRBJ2-1; 10 bases are shared with TRBD1. There are 15 residues in the CDR3. V trimming: 4 bases; J trimming: 6 bases; junction bases outside the gene matches: 6. Germline V gives CDR1 LNHNV, CDR2 YYDKDF (reference sequence). The CDR3 is CATSTRDRGSNEQFF. The CDR3 DNA is TGTGCCACCAGCACCCGGGACAGGGGATCCAATGAGCAGTTCTTC.

This clonotype occurred many times. The chain uses TRBV18 and TRBJ1-1; possibly TRBD1 for D (6 bases). Germline V gene lookup returns CDR1 KGHSH and CDR2 LQKENI. This CDR3 contains 15 residues. V lost 5 bases, J lost 0 bases, and 13 bases lay in between. This CDR3 reads CASSSQGTLNTEAFF. The CDR3 DNA sequence: TGTGCCAGCTCATCTCAGGGGACCCTGAACACTGAAGCTTTCTTT. Full variable domain (rest looked up from reference TRBV18 and TRBJ1-1): NAGVMQNPRHLVRRRGQEARLRCSPMKGHSHVYWYRQLPEEGLKFMVYLQKENIIDESGMPKERFSAEFPKEGPSILRIQQVVRGDSAAYFCASSSQGTLNTEAFFGQGTRLTVV.

This clonotype came up many times. The chain couples TRBV28 to TRBJ1-4; the D gene is possibly TRBD1 (5 bases). CDR3 length: 14 amino acids. The V gene's germline CDR1 is MDHEN and CDR2 SYDVKM. Between the trimmed V and J ends, which lost 4 bases and 7 bases, there was a span of 13 bases. This CDR3 reads CASSSPTVSEKLFF. The CDR3 DNA follows: TGTGCCAGCAGTTCGCCGACAGTCAGTGAAAAACTGTTTTTT.

This clonotype was picked up a small number of times. This may stem from a read error, because a much larger clone lies one nucleotide away. This rearrangement joins TRBV12-3 or TRBV12-4 to TRBJ2-7; tentative D call: TRBD2 (5 bases). The CDR3 covers 12 residues. Here the CDR3 reads CTSSLNGGEQYF. The CDR3 bases are TGTACCAGCAGTTTGAATGGAGGCGAGCAGTACTTC.

This clonotype was counted between two and nine times. Possible read error: a much larger clone is one base away. The chain joins TRBV25-1 to TRBJ2-5, with unresolved D. Germline assignment: CDR1 MGHDK and CDR2 SYGVNS. Trimming pared 2 bases from V and 11 bases from J, leaving 21 bases between. The CDR3 consists of 15 residues. CDR3 in amino acids: CASSEQGPENNEQYF. As DNA, the CDR3 is TGTGCCAGCAGTGAACAAGGGCCAGAGAACAATGAGCAGTACTTC.

Turning to this clonotype: The junction and the germline gene differ at one end; a read error may be behind it. The gene calls are TRBV20-1 and TRBJ2-1; D is possibly TRBD1 (5 bases). Judging by the DNA end, TRBJ2-7 fits better; the J call may be wrong. This CDR3 contains 14 residues. Germline CDR1 reads DFQATT; CDR2 reads SNEGSKA (reference sequence). The DNA for the CDR3 is TGCAGTGCCAGAGAGCAGGGTTCCTACAATGAGCAGTACTTC. It encodes CSAREQGSYNEQYF.

The CDR3 is CASSQIVGGGNNEQYF. DNA for the CDR3: TGTGCCAGCAGTCAGATCGTGGGGGGTGGCAACAATGAGCAGTACTTC. J is TRBJ2-1 and V is TRBV25-1; perhaps TRBD2 as D (6 bases). The J call is doubtful: the DNA matches TRBJ2-7 better. The CDR3 is 16 amino acids. Germline lookup yields CDR1 MGHDK and CDR2 SYGVNS.

This chain joins TRBV5-1 and TRBJ1-2, with D possibly matching TRBD1 (6 bases). Per germline, CDR1 SGHRS and CDR2 YFSETQ. This CDR3 contains 14 residues. V was shortened by 0 bases and J by 8 bases, with 14 bases between the two germline ends. Here the CDR3 reads CASSLEAGAWGYTF. DNA of the CDR3: TGCGCCAGCAGCTTGGAGGCGGGGGCTTGGGGCTACACCTTC.

Note on this clonotype: A much larger clone lies a single base off, so this may be a read error. Because the CDR3 is missing its conserved closing phenylalanine or tryptophan, this is likely a read error. The CDR3 bases are TGTGCCAGCAGTCGGACAGGGGTCTACAATGAGCAGTTCTTA. Protein product: CASSRTGVYNEQFL. V gene TRBV27 combines with J gene TRBJ2-1, with 9 bases identical to TRBD1. The CDR3 sequence is 14 residues long. CDR1 is MNHEY and CDR2 is SMNVEV in the germline V gene (reference sequence). V lost 5 bases to trimming and J lost 3 bases; unmatched junction nucleotides: 2.

This clonotype has just a few counts. The rearrangement links TRBV6-6 to TRBJ1-1; D remains ambiguous. V lost 2 bases to trimming and J lost 8 bases, with 6 bases between them. The CDR3 is 11 amino acids. Germline V gene lookup returns CDR1 MNHNY and CDR2 SVGAGI (reference sequence). The CDR3 region has the DNA TGTGCCAGCAGTTACAGCAGGGAAGCTTTCTTT. Its translation is CASSYSREAFF.

This clonotype appeared many times. This sequence joins TRBV7-9 and TRBJ2-5; TRBD2 aligns across 12 bases. This CDR3 comprises 15 residues. V lost 5 bases to trimming and J lost 7 bases; unmatched junction nucleotides: 8. Germline V gene data show CDR1 as SEHNR and CDR2 as FQNEAQ (reference sequence). The CDR3 DNA follows: TGTGCCAGCAGCACCGTGACTAGCGGGAGTGTGACCCAGTACTTC. It yields the protein CASSTVTSGSVTQYF.

The rearrangement uses TRBV28 and TRBJ1-1; 9 bases match TRBD1. The V gene end was trimmed by 1 base and the J gene end by 4 bases; junction bases not matched to a gene: 19. Germline CDR1 and CDR2: MDHEN and SYDVKM. The CDR3 covers 20 residues. The CDR3 region is CASSLYTTSRGQGVGTEAFF. For the CDR3, the DNA is TGTGCCAGCAGTTTATATACTACGAGCCGGGGACAGGGTGTAGGCACTGAAGCTTTCTTT.

This clonotype was detected many times. The V call is TRBV4-1, the J call TRBJ2-3; D possibly corresponds to TRBD1 (5 bases). The CDR3 runs to 15 residues. V gave up 0 bases and J gave up 5 bases, with 12 bases separating them. CDR1 is MGHRA and CDR2 is YSYEKL in the germline V gene. The CDR3 sequence: CASSQETVNGDTQYF. The CDR3 nucleotides read TGCGCCAGCAGCCAAGAGACAGTTAACGGAGATACGCAGTATTTT.

This chain joins TRBV6-2 or TRBV6-3 and TRBJ2-6; D possibly matches TRBD1 or TRBD2 (5 bases each). V was clipped by 3 bases and J by 0 bases, with 12 bases between them. CDR1 and CDR2 from the germline V gene are MNHEY and SVGEGT. This CDR3 is 17 amino acids long. The DNA for the CDR3 is TGTGCCAGCAGTTATAGAGGGGACCACTCTGGGGCCAACGTCCTGACTTTC. Encoded protein: CASSYRGDHSGANVLTF.

In this sample, this clonotype turned up many times. V is TRBV27 and J is TRBJ2-5; 8 bases are shared with TRBD1. With V trimmed by 5 bases and J by 6 bases, 11 bases remained unmatched. Per germline, CDR1 MNHEY and CDR2 SMNVEV (reference sequence). This CDR3 region has 15 residues. In DNA, the CDR3 is TGTGCCAGCAGTCCCAGGACAGGGAACGTGAAGACCCAGTACTTC. This gives the protein CASSPRTGNVKTQYF.

The J gene is TRBJ2-7, the V gene TRBV5-6, with 7 positions matching TRBD2. Germline values: CDR1 SGHDT, CDR2 YYEEEE. The J segment lost 7 bases and the V segment lost 3 bases, leaving 10 bases of the junction unmatched. The CDR3 spans 14 residues. DNA for the CDR3: TGTGCCAGCAGCTATGGACTAGTGGGAGGTGAGCAGTACTTC. The encoded protein is CASSYGLVGGEQYF.

In regard to this clonotype: This sequence may be a read error, since a much larger clone differs from it by one base. J is TRBJ1-1 and V is TRBV10-3; maybe TRBD1 (5 bases). The CDR3 has 14 amino acids. Germline assignment: CDR1 ENHRY and CDR2 SYGVKD. The V gene lost 3 bases and the J gene lost 3 bases, with 11 bases spanning the gap. The CDR3: CAISDRGKDTEAFF. The CDR3 region has the DNA TGTGCCATCAGTGACCGGGGGAAGGACACTGAAGCTTTCTTT.

Turning to this clonotype: With a much larger clone just one base away, this may be a read error. The chain recombines TRBV28 with TRBJ2-5; D remains ambiguous. The CDR3 covers 14 residues. Trimming took 1 base from V and 11 from J, leaving 17 bases between them. CDR1 and CDR2 from the germline V gene are MDHEN and SYDVKM. The chain's CDR3 is CASSLLGSYNEQYF. DNA for the CDR3: TGTGCCAGCAGTTTATTGGGGTCCTACAATGAGCAGTACTTC.

This clonotype was seen ten or more times. This may arise from a read error, as a much more abundant clone is one base away. The V call is TRBV6-4, the J call TRBJ2-2; D remains ambiguous. Trimming pared 6 bases from V and 1 base from J, leaving 6 bases between. The CDR3 totals 13 residues. Germline loops: CDR1 MRHNA, CDR2 SNTAGT. The CDR3 spells CASRAGNTGELFF. CDR3 nucleotides: TGTGCCAGCAGGGCAGGGAACACCGGGGAGCTGTTTTTT.

This clonotype was seen repeatedly, ten times or more. The rearrangement uses TRBV7-6 and TRBJ2-3; the D gene is possibly TRBD2 (5 bases). The CDR3 spans 14 residues. V was cut by 5 bases and J by 1 base, with 10 bases left in between. Germline V gives CDR1 SGHVS, CDR2 FNYEAQ. This CDR3 reads CASSPTLGTDTQYF. DNA of the CDR3: TGTGCCAGCAGCCCAACACTAGGCACAGATACGCAGTATTTT.

Turning to this clonotype: A much larger clone sits a single nucleotide away, making a read error possible. This sequence joins TRBV7-9 and TRBJ1-1; 7 nucleotides align to TRBD1. Looked up from germline, CDR1 is SEHNR and CDR2 is FQNEAQ (reference sequence). V dropped 4 bases and J dropped 1; count of bases not matched to a gene: 6. The CDR3 sequence is 15 residues long. The CDR3 loop reads CASSWLDRANTEAFF. In DNA, the CDR3 is TGTGCCAGCAGCTGGCTTGACAGGGCGAACACTGAAGCTTTCTTT. Together with reference TRBV7-9 and TRBJ1-1, the CDR3 gives the full variable domain: DTGVSQNPRHKITKRGQNVTFRCDPISEHNRLYWYRQTLGQGPEFLTYFQNEAQLEKSRLLSDRFSAERPKGSFSTLEIQRTEQGDSAMYLCASSWLDRANTEAFFGQGTRLTVV.

The sample holds many counts of this clonotype. The chain combines TRBV5-1 with TRBJ2-3; 7 positions agree with TRBD1. Trimming cost V 8 bases and J 4 bases; bases outside gene matches: 4. Per germline, CDR1 SGHRS and CDR2 YFSETQ. CDR3 length: 12 residues. The CDR3 DNA follows: TGCGCCAGTAAACAGGGGCCAGATACGCAGTATTTT. This sequence encodes CASKQGPDTQYF.

This clonotype showed up just a few times. The rearrangement uses TRBV12-3 or TRBV12-4 and TRBJ2-3; D may be TRBD2 (6 bases). This CDR3 contains 19 residues. V shed 3 bases and J shed 2 bases, with 24 bases lying between them. DNA for the CDR3: TGTGCCAGCAGTTTCCCCCCCCTAAAAGCGGGTGATGACACAGATACGCAGTATTTT. Encoded protein: CASSFPPLKAGDDTDTQYF.

This clonotype was recorded at least ten times. The V gene is TRBV6-4, the J gene TRBJ2-3; TRBD1 agrees at 7 bases. After removal of 2 bases from V and 3 bases from J, the junction contained 8 bases not matched to a gene. Germline V gives CDR1 MRHNA, CDR2 SNTAGT. The CDR3 runs to 16 residues. The CDR3 sequence is CASSDTGTVSTDTQYF. CDR3 nucleotides: TGTGCCAGCAGTGACACCGGGACAGTGTCGACAGATACGCAGTATTTT.

This clonotype was seen a few times. V usage is TRBV20-1 and J usage is TRBJ1-2; D is perhaps TRBD1 (6 bases). Deletions cut 2 bases from V and 8 bases from J, with 27 bases between. This CDR3 spans 17 amino acids. Germline CDR1 DFQATT, CDR2 SNEGSKA (reference sequence). The CDR3 coding sequence is TGCAGTGCTAGAAGGGGTCAGGGGACGTTGGGCCCGGAGGGCTACACCTTC. Its translation: CSARRGQGTLGPEGYTF.

This clonotype has just a few counts. The J gene is TRBJ2-6, the V gene TRBV3-1; 12 nucleotides agree with TRBD1. Germline V lookup: CDR1 LGHDT, CDR2 YNNKEL (reference sequence). Trimming at V came to 1 base and at J to 4 bases, leaving 2 bases not matched to a gene. There are 17 residues in the CDR3. The CDR3, as DNA: TGTGCCAGCAGCCAAGGGGACAGGGGGCTCGGGGCCAACGTCCTGACTTTC. Translated, it gives CASSQGDRGLGANVLTF. Full variable domain (rest looked up from reference TRBV3-1 and TRBJ2-6): DTAVSQTPKYLVTQMGNDKSIKCEQNLGHDTMYWYKQDSKKFLKIMFSYNNKELIINETVPNRFSPKSPDKAHLNLHINSLELGDSAVYFCASSQGDRGLGANVLTFGAGSRLTVL.

As regards this clonotype: A much more abundant neighbour one base away suggests this may be a read error. V is TRBV9 and J is TRBJ2-1, with TRBD1 matching over 9 bases. Germline-derived CDR1 and CDR2 are SGDLS and YYNGEE. The CDR3 runs to 14 residues. The CDR3 DNA reads as TGTGACAGCAGCGTGGACAGGGGTAGGAATGAGCAGTTCTTC. Amino acids: CDSSVDRGRNEQFF.

The V and J genes are TRBV19 and TRBJ2-5; D ambiguous. The V end was cut by 4 bases, the J end by 5 bases, with 11 bases between. Germline V lookup: CDR1 LNHDA, CDR2 SQIVND (reference sequence). This CDR3 is 13 amino acids long. In DNA, the CDR3 is TGTGCCAGTAGTAACCCATGGAAGGAGACCCAGTACTTC. Amino acid sequence: CASSNPWKETQYF.

The genes are TRBV5-1 and TRBJ2-3; D ambiguous. Germline V gene lookup returns CDR1 SGHRS and CDR2 YFSETQ. V gave up 2 bases and J gave up 2 bases, with 15 bases separating them. The CDR3 spans 16 residues. CDR3 amino acids: CASSLTGRIYTDTQYF. The CDR3 DNA reads TGCGCCAGCAGCTTAACTGGCCGAATATACACAGATACGCAGTATTTT. Supplemented by reference TRBV5-1 and TRBJ2-3, the full variable domain reads KAGVTQTPRYLIKTRGQQVTLSCSPISGHRSVSWYQQTPGQGLQFLFEYFSETQRNKGNFPGRFSGRQFSNSRSEMNVSTLELGDSALYLCASSLTGRIYTDTQYFGPGTRLTVL.

This clonotype was counted a few times. CDR3 protein: CSAAERGNEKLFF. CDR3 bases: TGCAGTGCTGCCGAGAGGGGAAACGAAAAACTGTTTTTT. V gene TRBV20-1 combines with J gene TRBJ1-4, with a possible D match to TRBD1 (5 bases). CDR1 is DFQATT, CDR2 SNEGSKA, per germline (reference sequence). The CDR3 has 13 residues. V was trimmed by 5 bases and J by 8 bases, leaving 15 bases between them.

The chain recombines TRBV21-1 with TRBJ2-1. TRBV21-1 is a recognized pseudogene. This CDR3 has 9 residues. CDR3 coding DNA: TGTGCCAGCAGCCGCGTTCGGTTCTTC. Encoded protein: CASSRVRFF.